The rows below give T cell receptor beta chains drawn from one sample of a study of CD8 T cells in Susac syndrome. MiXCR was run by TCRdb on the immunoSEQ multiplex PCR reads, yielding one entry per CDR3 protein. Of approximately 100,000 distinct CDR3 sequences in the sample, 92% were seen once. Material: CD8+ T cells from PBMCs. These receptors were collected from a human donor in good health. Each CDR3 is given with its conserved first and last residue. D genes are given only for firm matches. Expanded clones are given a class, and other clones once, few, many or no size at all.

D gene	J gene	clone size	V gene	CDR3 protein	CDR3 DNA
.	TRBJ2-3	.	TRBV4-3	CASSQDGGTDTQYF	TGCGCCAGCAGCCAAGATGGGGGTACAGATACGCAGTATTTT
TRBD1	TRBJ2-7	.	TRBV5-1	CASSLETGPYEQYF	TGCGCCAGCAGCTTGGAGACAGGGCCCTACGAGCAGTACTTC
.	TRBJ2-2	.	TRBV29-1	CSASAGEAGELFF	TGCAGCGCCTCGGCCGGGGAGGCCGGGGAGCTGTTTTTT
TRBD2	TRBJ2-1	.	TRBV29-1	CSVLADYNEQFF	TGCAGCGTACTAGCGGACTACAATGAGCAGTTCTTC
.	TRBJ1-1	.	TRBV6-2/TRBV6-3	CASSYSHGEAFF	TGTGCCAGCAGTTACTCGCACGGTGAAGCTTTCTTT
.	TRBJ1-5	.	TRBV6-2/TRBV6-3	CASRPIELGQPQHF	TGTGCCAGCAGACCCATTGAACTGGGGCAGCCCCAGCATTTT
.	TRBJ2-3	.	TRBV20-1	CSASGSGNTDTQYF	TGCAGTGCTAGCGGATCGGGAAACACAGATACGCAGTATTTT
.	TRBJ2-7	.	TRBV3-1	CASSQETQEQYF	TGTGCCAGCAGCCAAGAAACGCAAGAGCAGTACTTC
TRBD1	TRBJ2-7	.	TRBV7-2	CASSGDSSYEQYF	TGTGCCAGCAGCGGGGACAGCTCCTACGAGCAGTACTTC
TRBD2	TRBJ2-7	.	TRBV20-1	CSAWTSGGAHEQYF	TGCAGTGCTTGGACTAGCGGGGGGGCCCACGAGCAGTACTTC
.	TRBJ1-2	.	TRBV7-2	CASSLKGHPPYGYTF	TGTGCCAGCAGCTTAAAGGGACATCCACCCTATGGCTACACCTTC
.	TRBJ2-3	once	TRBV7-2	CASSSVRGTQYF	TGTGCCAGCAGCTCCGTCCGGGGTACGCAGTATTTT
.	TRBJ1-1	.	TRBV29-1	CSVGSSDRTTEAFF	TGCAGCGTCGGTTCGAGCGACAGAACCACTGAAGCTTTCTTT
.	TRBJ2-2	.	TRBV5-5	CASSLEPGRANTGELFF	TGTGCCAGCAGCTTGGAACCGGGGCGGGCGAACACCGGGGAGCTGTTTTTT
.	TRBJ1-2	.	TRBV29-1	CSARLVRYGYTF	TGCAGCGCCCGCCTTGTTCGCTATGGCTACACCTTC
TRBD2	TRBJ2-7	.	TRBV6-5	CASSYSPGGTYEQYF	TGTGCCAGCAGTTACTCGCCGGGGGGGACCTACGAGCAGTACTTC
TRBD2	TRBJ2-1	.	TRBV5-1	CASSSSSGGSIYNEQFF	TGCGCCAGCAGCTCCTCTAGCGGGGGGTCGATCTACAATGAGCAGTTCTTC
.	TRBJ2-4	.	TRBV20-1	CSAGGLQAKNIQYF	TGCAGTGCAGGGGGGCTCCAAGCCAAAAACATTCAGTACTTC
TRBD2	TRBJ2-7	.	TRBV20-1	CSAQPVALAGAGYEQYF	TGCAGTGCCCAACCCGTTGCCCTAGCGGGAGCAGGGTACGAGCAGTACTTC
.	TRBJ2-2	.	TRBV27	CASKVTVNTGELFF	TGTGCCAGCAAGGTAACCGTGAACACCGGGGAGCTGTTTTTT
.	TRBJ2-5	.	TRBV7-3	CASSLDGTQYF	TGTGCCAGCAGCTTAGACGGGACCCAGTACTTC
.	TRBJ1-5	.	TRBV7-2	CASSLWQGDQPQHF	TGTGCCAGCAGCTTATGGCAGGGCGATCAGCCCCAGCATTTT
.	TRBJ1-6	.	TRBV7-9	CASSLDIARGPLHF	TGTGCCAGCAGCTTAGACATCGCCCGGGGACCCCTCCACTTT
TRBD2	TRBJ2-3	.	TRBV4-3	CASSQGTSGSTDTQYF	TGCGCCAGCAGCCAGGGCACTAGCGGGAGCACAGATACGCAGTATTTT
TRBD1	TRBJ1-2	.	TRBV12-3/TRBV12-4	CASSSRTGVYGYTF	TGTGCCAGCAGTTCCCGGACAGGGGTCTATGGCTACACCTTC
.	TRBJ1-2	.	TRBV12-3/TRBV12-4	CASSLIWGDNGYTF	TGTGCCAGCAGTTTAATCTGGGGGGATAATGGCTACACCTTC
.	TRBJ1-3	.	TRBV3-1	CASSQDRSGSYSGNTIYF	TGTGCCAGCAGCCAAGATAGATCCGGCAGCTACTCTGGAAACACCATATATTTT
.	TRBJ2-5	few	TRBV5-6	CASSLAISETQYF	TGTGCCAGCAGCTTGGCCATATCGGAGACCCAGTACTTC